These 12 T cell receptor beta chains came from one sample sequenced in a study of vaccination effects on CD4 cells after COVID-19. The repertoire was sequenced with immunoSEQ multiplex PCR; TCRdb's copy has only in-frame clones and lacks some. The data show 30,000 to 40,000 clones, with around 70% seen just once and more than 10% held by the top ten. The antigens for these receptors are not known. Under the ViraFEST assay, PBMC were stimulated with viral peptide pools so that antigen-specific CD4+ T cells expanded. Sequencing was performed afterwards. The culture ran for nine to eleven days, and then CD4+ T cells were isolated. Of the BNT162b2 and mRNA-1273 vaccines, participants received two doses of one or the other. This specimen was CD4+ T cells from PBMCs cultured with HCoV-229E spike peptides, taken after COVID-19 vaccination. Receptors were obtained from a human donor who received a COVID-19 vaccine.

This clone was detected only once. The chain links TRBV7-2 to TRBJ2-2, with 7 bases identical to TRBD2. The CDR3 runs to 15 residues. Looked up from germline, CDR1 is SGHTA and CDR2 is FQGNSA. After removal of 1 base from V and 3 bases from J, the junction contained 2 bases not matched to a gene. The chain's CDR3 is CASSLVAGYTGELFF. Written as DNA, the CDR3 is TGTGCCAGCAGCTTAGTAGCGGGTTACACCGGGGAGCTGTTTTTT.

The chain employs TRBV12-3 or TRBV12-4 and TRBJ1-1; D uncertain. This CDR3 region has 13 residues. Trimming shortened V by 2 bases and J by 1 base, and 5 bases separated the two germline ends. CDR3 protein: CASSLKRNTEAFF. The CDR3 bases are TGTGCCAGCAGTTTAAAGAGGAACACTGAAGCTTTCTTT.

The chain carries TRBV5-1 and TRBJ2-5, with D possibly called TRBD1 or TRBD2 (5 bases each). Germline values: CDR1 SGHRS, CDR2 YFSETQ. CDR3 size: 13 residues. V lost 3 bases and J lost 2, with 8 bases in between. The DNA of the CDR3 is TGCGCCAGCAGCTGGGACCTACAAGAGACCCAGTACTTC. The encoded protein is CASSWDLQETQYF.

V usage is TRBV9 and J usage is TRBJ1-2, with TRBD1 matching 9 bases. The V and J ends lost 0 bases and 3 bases, in that order; junction bases with no gene match: 6. There are 16 residues in the CDR3. Germline V gene lookup returns CDR1 SGDLS and CDR2 YYNGEE. CDR3 loop: CASSVGGQGRYYGYTF. CDR3 DNA: TGTGCCAGCAGCGTAGGGGGACAGGGCCGATACTATGGCTACACCTTC.

The chain employs TRBV6-5 and TRBJ2-1; D is ambiguous. Trimming removed 8 bases at V and 0 bases at J, with 8 bases between. The CDR3 is 13 residues long. Germline values: CDR1 MNHEY, CDR2 SVGAGI. CDR3 region: CASSRSSYNEQFF. CDR3 nucleotide sequence: TGTGCCAGCTCCCGGTCCTCCTACAATGAGCAGTTCTTC.

This chain links TRBV3-1 (or the pseudogene TRBV3-2) with TRBJ2-5; D perhaps matches TRBD1 (7 bases). CDR1 and CDR2 from the germline V gene are LGHDT and YNNKEL (reference sequence). This CDR3 comprises 14 residues. V gave up 2 bases and J gave up 5 bases, with 12 bases separating them. The CDR3 DNA follows: TGTGCCAGCAGCCAAAACAGGGGAGGTGAGACCCAGTACTTC. Its translation: CASSQNRGGETQYF.

V and J are TRBV6-5 and TRBJ2-7, with 8 bases lining up with TRBD1. The trim removed 11 bases at V and 2 bases at J, leaving 11 bases unmatched. The CDR3 runs to 14 residues. Looked up from germline, CDR1 is MNHEY and CDR2 is SVGAGI. CDR3 DNA sequence: TGTGCCTCCAACCTCCGACAGGGGCCCTACGAGCAGTACTTC. This sequence encodes CASNLRQGPYEQYF.

The sample holds a few counts of this clone. The chain uses TRBV18 and TRBJ1-2, with D unclear. V lost 0 bases to trimming and J lost 8 bases, with 10 bases between them. The CDR3 runs to 13 residues. CDR1 KGHSH and CDR2 LQKENI come from the germline V gene. For the CDR3, the DNA is TGTGCCAGCTCACCACCTTTTTTACCAGGCTACACCTTC. This sequence encodes CASSPPFLPGYTF.

This chain connects TRBV6-5 to TRBJ1-2; possible D gene TRBD1, 5 bases. Germline values: CDR1 MNHEY, CDR2 SVGAGI. Trimming removed 4 bases from V and 6 bases from J, with 15 bases in between. This CDR3 is 14 amino acids long. This CDR3 reads CASSLGGGVDGYTF. CDR3 DNA: TGTGCCAGCAGTTTGGGCGGAGGGGTTGATGGCTACACCTTC.

This clone is a singleton in its sample. One end of the junction does not line up with germline, which may come from a read error. This sequence joins TRBV7-8 and TRBJ1-4, with 10 nucleotides matching TRBD1. This CDR3 is 16 amino acids long. The germline CDR1 and CDR2 sequences are SGHVS and FQNEAQ. Here the CDR3 reads CASSLARDRGNEKLFF. CDR3 nucleotide sequence: TGTGCCAGCAGCCTAGCCCGGGACAGGGGAAATGAAAAACTGTTTTTT.

V is TRBV6-1 and J is TRBJ2-7; 7 bases fit TRBD1. The CDR3 runs 13 residues. The germline V gene has CDR1 MNHNS and CDR2 SASEGT. The trim removed 2 bases at V and 3 bases at J, leaving 1 base unmatched. The chain's CDR3 is CASSERQGYEQYF. The CDR3 DNA follows: TGTGCCAGCAGTGAAAGACAGGGCTACGAGCAGTACTTC.

This clone was detected only a few times. The gene calls are TRBV3-1 (or the pseudogene TRBV3-2) and TRBJ1-6; maybe TRBD1 (5 bases). From germline, CDR1 is LGHDT and CDR2 YNNKEL (reference sequence). Trimming shortened V by 0 bases and J by 0 bases, and 18 bases separated the two germline ends. CDR3 length: 20 amino acids. CDR3 region: CASSQEVAQDWSSYNSPLHF. The CDR3 DNA reads TGTGCCAGCAGCCAAGAGGTCGCACAGGATTGGAGCTCCTATAATTCACCCCTCCACTTT.